This T cell receptor (beta chain) was recorded in a study of cytomegalovirus exposure and HLA in healthy donors. Points from the study as a whole: Earlier analysis yielded a pattern in which most TCR beta V segments were productive about 87% or about 30% of the time. Fewer N-insertions than the roughly 670-donor mean were reportedly shown by an Asian-associated ancestry cluster in a later analysis.

Trimming removed 1 base at V and 6 bases at J, with 10 bases between. CDR1 is SGHTS, CDR2 YDEGEE, per germline. There are 13 residues in the CDR3. All donors participated as healthy donors of bone marrow. In the PCR, 60 Vbeta and 13 Jbeta primers were used. The protocol was immunoSEQ multiplex PCR, while the TCRdb copy is restricted to in-frame clones and leaves out a portion. The sample has roughly 200,000 clones; around 64% are singletons. Details on this clone: Its matching antigen is unknown.

The receptor comes from a man in his forties or fifties in good health and CMV-seropositive. The V call is TRBV5-8, the J call TRBJ1-1, with TRBD1 as a possible D gene (5 bases). The sequencing input was PBMCs. The CDR3 loop is CASSLRGDAEAFF. The CDR3 DNA reads as TGTGCCAGCAGCTTGCGGGGGGACGCTGAAGCTTTCTTT.